Listed below are T cell receptor beta chains from one sample, sequenced in a study of T-cell memory formation after mild COVID-19. TCRdb called the 5' RACE reads again in MiXCR, with one record for every CDR3 protein. The table lists fewer than 350,000 distinct CDR3 sequences, 15% to 20% of them singletons. The sequencing input was PBMCs or a T cell subset sorted from them (not recorded which). The receptors originated from a man aged 18 to 29 who had mild COVID-19 (a few samples of this study predate the infection). Cell type and time point are not known. The CDR3 runs from the conserved cysteine through the conserved F or W. The order of the fields is CDR3 DNA, CDR3 protein, J gene, V gene, clone size, D gene. The D gene is left open where the match is weak. Only some rows state a clone size, as once, few, many or a class for expanded clones.

DNA: TGTGCCAGCAGCTTGATTTACAGGGGTCCGAACACCGGGGAGCTGTTTTTT; CDR3: CASSLIYRGPNTGELFF; J: TRBJ2-2; V: TRBV7-2; size: -; D: TRBD1
DNA: TGCGCCAGCAGAAGGGACAGGGGGCTTGGAGATACGCAGTATTTT; CDR3: CASRRDRGLGDTQYF; J: TRBJ2-3; V: TRBV4-1; size: few; D: TRBD1
DNA: TGCGCCAGCAGCTTTCCAGGAGACACCGGGGAGCTGTTTTTT; CDR3: CASSFPGDTGELFF; J: TRBJ2-2; V: TRBV5-1; size: many; D: -
DNA: TGTGCCTTCCCGGCGGGGGAGAACACCGGGGAGCTGTTTTTT; CDR3: CAFPAGENTGELFF; J: TRBJ2-2; V: TRBV7-6; size: few; D: TRBD2
DNA: TGTGCCAGCATTTTACCAGGGCTACTAGCCAAAAACATTCAGTACTTC; CDR3: CASILPGLLAKNIQYF; J: TRBJ2-4; V: TRBV27; size: -; D: -
DNA: TGTGCCAGCAGTCCAAACCTTGGGCAGCAGAACACTGAAGCTTTCTTT; CDR3: CASSPNLGQQNTEAFF; J: TRBJ1-1; V: TRBV12-3/TRBV12-4; size: few; D: -
DNA: TGTGCCAGTAGTATTCTGGGGGGAACTGGAAACACCATATATTTT; CDR3: CASSILGGTGNTIYF; J: TRBJ1-3; V: TRBV19; size: -; D: -
DNA: TGTGCCAGCAGACCGAGGGGGACAGGGTACAATTCACCCCTCCACTTT; CDR3: CASRPRGTGYNSPLHF; J: TRBJ1-6; V: TRBV6-5; size: -; D: TRBD1
DNA: TGCGCCAGCAGCTGGGGGACAGGGGAAGATAATTCACCCCTCCACTTT; CDR3: CASSWGTGEDNSPLHF; J: TRBJ1-6; V: TRBV5-1; size: -; D: TRBD1
DNA: TGTGCCAGCAGCCCCGGGCTAGCGGGGGGTGACAATGAGCAGTTCTTC; CDR3: CASSPGLAGGDNEQFF; J: TRBJ2-1; V: TRBV12-3/TRBV12-4; size: -; D: TRBD2
DNA: TGTGCCAGCAGTTACGGGCAGGGGGTCTCCTACGAGCAGTACTTC; CDR3: CASSYGQGVSYEQYF; J: TRBJ2-7; V: TRBV6-5; size: many; D: TRBD1
DNA: TGTGCCAGCAGTTCCCCCGGGATGGTCTCCTACGAGCAGTACTTC; CDR3: CASSSPGMVSYEQYF; J: TRBJ2-7; V: TRBV12-3/TRBV12-4; size: -; D: -
DNA: TGCGCCAGCAGCTTCGGGACCAAGAACACCGGGGAGCTGTTTTTT; CDR3: CASSFGTKNTGELFF; J: TRBJ2-2; V: TRBV5-1; size: -; D: -
DNA: TGTGCCAGCAGCTCTCCAGGGGTACGGTCCACTGAAGCTTTCTTT; CDR3: CASSSPGVRSTEAFF; J: TRBJ1-1; V: TRBV7-9; size: -; D: -
DNA: TGTGCCTGCTCCCGGGGGGATAGCTCCTACAATGAGCAGTTCTTC; CDR3: CACSRGDSSYNEQFF; J: TRBJ2-1; V: TRBV28; size: -; D: TRBD2
DNA: TGTGCCAGCAGTTACTCAGGGGGACAGACCAACACTGAAGCTTTCTTT; CDR3: CASSYSGGQTNTEAFF; J: TRBJ1-1; V: TRBV6-6; size: -; D: TRBD1
DNA: TGCGCCAGCAGCACAGGGGACAGGGGTGGGGATACGCAGTATTTT; CDR3: CASSTGDRGGDTQYF; J: TRBJ2-3; V: TRBV5-1; size: -; D: TRBD1
DNA: TGTGCCAGTTGGGGACAGGGAAGACCTGGAAACACCATATATTTT; CDR3: CASWGQGRPGNTIYF; J: TRBJ1-3; V: TRBV19; size: -; D: TRBD1
DNA: TGTGCCAGCTCACCAATCGAGGCGGGGGGTAACAATGAGCAGTTCTTC; CDR3: CASSPIEAGGNNEQFF; J: TRBJ2-1; V: TRBV18; size: -; D: TRBD2
DNA: TGTGCCACCAGCAGACGGGGGGTGGAGACCCAGTACTTC; CDR3: CATSRRGVETQYF; J: TRBJ2-5; V: TRBV15; size: many; D: TRBD2
DNA: TGTGCCAGTAGAGTAGGGGGGCTGTCCGGGGAGCTGTTTTTT; CDR3: CASRVGGLSGELFF; J: TRBJ2-2; V: TRBV19; size: -; D: -
DNA: TGTGCCAGCGTCGCTGGGGGCTCCTACAATGAGCAGTTCTTC; CDR3: CASVAGGSYNEQFF; J: TRBJ2-1; V: TRBV28; size: -; D: -
DNA: TGTGCCAGCAGCTTAGTGGGTGGGACGGCCCTGGGCTACACCTTC; CDR3: CASSLVGGTALGYTF; J: TRBJ1-2; V: TRBV7-2; size: few; D: -
DNA: TGTGCCAGCACCCCGGGGGGGGGAGACTTCTACGAGCAGTACTTC; CDR3: CASTPGGGDFYEQYF; J: TRBJ2-7; V: TRBV21-1; size: few; D: -
DNA: TGTGCCAGCAGCTGGCTAGCGGGGGGCCTATATGAGCAGTTCTTC; CDR3: CASSWLAGGLYEQFF; J: TRBJ2-1; V: TRBV7-9; size: -; D: TRBD2
DNA: TGTGCCAGCAGTACTTTCCCTGAGAGTGGTGAAGCTTTCTTT; CDR3: CASSTFPESGEAFF; J: TRBJ1-1; V: TRBV6-4; size: few; D: -
DNA: TGTGCCAGCAGCTTAGTCGCTTCGGGGGCAGGAAACACCATATATTTT; CDR3: CASSLVASGAGNTIYF; J: TRBJ1-3; V: TRBV7-2; size: -; D: -
DNA: TGTGCCAGCGGTCTTACCGGGACCCAGCCCCAGCATTTT; CDR3: CASGLTGTQPQHF; J: TRBJ1-5; V: TRBV27; size: -; D: -
DNA: TGTGCCAGCAGTGAAGCGCTTCAGGGGCATGGGAATTCACCCCTCCACTTT; CDR3: CASSEALQGHGNSPLHF; J: TRBJ1-6; V: TRBV2; size: -; D: -
DNA: TGTGCCACCAGTGATTTGTTACTGAGTGAAGCTTTCTTT; CDR3: CATSDLLLSEAFF; J: TRBJ1-1; V: TRBV24-1; size: few; D: -
DNA: TGTGCCGCCGGGCGGGCAGGGGGCTTGAACACTGAAGCTTTCTTT; CDR3: CAAGRAGGLNTEAFF; J: TRBJ1-1; V: TRBV25-1; size: -; D: TRBD1
DNA: TGTGCCAGCAGCGAGCGGGGGGGCTTCGGTGAGCAGTTCTTC; CDR3: CASSERGGFGEQFF; J: TRBJ2-1; V: TRBV6-4; size: -; D: TRBD2
DNA: TGTGCCAGCAGTTACTCAGGTGGGGGGACCAGCACAGATACGCAGTATTTT; CDR3: CASSYSGGGTSTDTQYF; J: TRBJ2-3; V: TRBV6-5; size: -; D: -
DNA: TGTGCCAGCAGCTTGCGGCCTAGCGGGAGTTACAATGAGCAGTTCTTC; CDR3: CASSLRPSGSYNEQFF; J: TRBJ2-1; V: TRBV5-6; size: -; D: TRBD2
DNA: TGCAGTGCGGCGGGACAGGGGGCGGACTATGGCTACACCTTC; CDR3: CSAAGQGADYGYTF; J: TRBJ1-2; V: TRBV20-1; size: few; D: TRBD1
DNA: TGTGCCAGCAGCTTAAATACGGAACCTCGCTATGGCTACACCTTC; CDR3: CASSLNTEPRYGYTF; J: TRBJ1-2; V: TRBV7-8; size: -; D: -
DNA: TGTGCCAGCAGCCTCCGGACAGCGAACACCGGGGAGCTGTTTTTT; CDR3: CASSLRTANTGELFF; J: TRBJ2-2; V: TRBV7-2; size: many; D: -
DNA: TGCAGTGCCGCCCCGGTTTGGAATCAGCCCCAGCATTTT; CDR3: CSAAPVWNQPQHF; J: TRBJ1-5; V: TRBV20-1; size: -; D: -
DNA: TGTGCCAGCAACCCTAGGGCAGGCCCCACTGAAGCTTTCTTT; CDR3: CASNPRAGPTEAFF; J: TRBJ1-1; V: TRBV5-6; size: many; D: -
DNA: TGTGCCAGCAGGGATGGGCCCAGCACAGATACGCAGTATTTT; CDR3: CASRDGPSTDTQYF; J: TRBJ2-3; V: TRBV7-1; size: -; D: -
DNA: TGTGCCAGCAGCTCCACAGGGGCAGATACGCAGTATTTT; CDR3: CASSSTGADTQYF; J: TRBJ2-3; V: TRBV7-9; size: -; D: TRBD1
DNA: TGTGCCACCAGCAGCCCAGTAGGGCGGGGACGGGGGGGCTTGGATACGCAGTATTTT; CDR3: CATSSPVGRGRGGLDTQYF; J: TRBJ2-3; V: TRBV15; size: -; D: TRBD2
DNA: TGTGCCAGCAGCTCTATACCCGGACAGGCACCTGGCTACACCTTC; CDR3: CASSSIPGQAPGYTF; J: TRBJ1-2; V: TRBV7-2; size: -; D: TRBD1
DNA: TGTGCCAGCAGTTTTAAGGGGTTCCTGACTGGTGAAGCTTTCTTT; CDR3: CASSFKGFLTGEAFF; J: TRBJ1-1; V: TRBV27; size: once; D: -
DNA: TGCAGTGCGAGGAAACAGGGGGCAGGGCCCACAGATACGCAGTATTTT; CDR3: CSARKQGAGPTDTQYF; J: TRBJ2-3; V: TRBV20-1; size: many; D: TRBD1
DNA: TGTGCCAGCAGCTCTTCCACCTGGGGCGGGGAGCTGTTTTTT; CDR3: CASSSSTWGGELFF; J: TRBJ2-2; V: TRBV6-5; size: few; D: -
DNA: TGCGCCAGCAGCAAAAACCGGGACAGCACAGGAAACACCATATATTTT; CDR3: CASSKNRDSTGNTIYF; J: TRBJ1-3; V: TRBV4-1; size: -; D: TRBD1
DNA: TGTGCCAGCAGCCTCAACAGGGGTCCTAGGCAGCCCCAGCATTTT; CDR3: CASSLNRGPRQPQHF; J: TRBJ1-5; V: TRBV4-2; size: -; D: TRBD1
DNA: TGTGCCAGCAGTCGGGCCCGACAGGGTAGTGTTGGAGGCTACACCTTC; CDR3: CASSRARQGSVGGYTF; J: TRBJ1-2; V: TRBV6-5; size: few; D: TRBD1
DNA: TGCGCCAGCAGAACGGGGTACACAGATACGCAGTATTTT; CDR3: CASRTGYTDTQYF; J: TRBJ2-3; V: TRBV5-1; size: many; D: -
DNA: TGCGCCAGCAGGCCAGGGAATCAAAACATTCAGTACTTC; CDR3: CASRPGNQNIQYF; J: TRBJ2-4; V: TRBV10-2; size: many; D: -
DNA: TGTGCTAGCAGCTTAGTTGGGACGGGGGATGAGCAGTTCTTC; CDR3: CASSLVGTGDEQFF; J: TRBJ2-1; V: TRBV7-7; size: few; D: -
DNA: TGTGCCAGCAGCTTTGTCAGGCGGGGGGGCACATTAGATACGCAGTATTTT; CDR3: CASSFVRRGGTLDTQYF; J: TRBJ2-3; V: TRBV7-2; size: -; D: TRBD2
DNA: TGTGCCAGCAGTTACTCGTTGGGACAGACCTATGGCTACACCTTC; CDR3: CASSYSLGQTYGYTF; J: TRBJ1-2; V: TRBV6-6; size: -; D: TRBD1
DNA: TGCGCCAGCAGCTTGGCCGACAGCCAAGGGGAGACCCAGTACTTC; CDR3: CASSLADSQGETQYF; J: TRBJ2-5; V: TRBV5-1; size: few; D: -
DNA: TGTGCCAGCAGCTTTAGCGGGGGCCCCCCCGTGGACGGTGAGCAGTTCTTC; CDR3: CASSFSGGPPVDGEQFF; J: TRBJ2-1; V: TRBV7-2; size: few; D: TRBD2
DNA: TGTGCCAGCAGTGGGATTAGGGGGCGGGACACAGATACGCAGTATTTT; CDR3: CASSGIRGRDTDTQYF; J: TRBJ2-3; V: TRBV2; size: -; D: -